This T cell receptor (beta chain) was recorded in a study of T cells in tumors after PD-1 blockade. The CDR3 totals 14 residues. Losses at the gene ends were 1 base for V and 4 bases for J; bases not matched to a gene: 3. The V gene's germline CDR1 is SGHRS and CDR2 YFSETQ. Clones were sequenced by immunoSEQ multiplex PCR, and TCRdb holds only the in-frame ones, with some missing. The sample carries fewer than 15,000 clones, about 80% recorded once. This TCR was sampled from a human donor with basal cell carcinoma. The sequences come from PBMCs, collected after anti-PD-1 treatment. The chain employs TRBV5-1 and TRBJ2-5, with 8 bases fitting TRBD1. The CDR3 sequence: CASSLSRGRETQYF. For the CDR3, the DNA is TGCGCCAGCAGCTTGAGCAGGGGGCGAGAGACCCAGTACTTC.